The 2 T cell receptor beta chains presented below share a single source sample, sequenced in a study of graft-versus-host responses after intestinal transplantation. Data came from immunoSEQ multiplex PCR; TCRdb stores just in-frame clones and leaves some out. The sample yields about 25,000 clones, 85% to 95% seen once. Sequencing was performed on PBMCs, taken 18 days after transplant. The source is a human patient who received an intestinal transplant, so some T cells may come from the graft donor.

The rearrangement links TRBV6-5 to TRBJ2-7, with D possibly matching TRBD2 (7 bases). Per the germline V gene, CDR1 is MNHEY and CDR2 is SVGAGI. The V and J ends lost 7 bases and 6 bases respectively, with 22 bases between them. The CDR3 is 15 residues long. The chain's CDR3 is CASTTQRGARSEQYF. The CDR3 nucleotides are TGTGCCAGCACCACACAACGGGGGGCGCGATCCGAGCAGTACTTC.

This chain connects TRBV11-3 to TRBJ2-5; D remains ambiguous. In germline, CDR1 is SGHNT, CDR2 YENEEA. With 2 bases removed from V and 1 base from J, the gap between germline ends came to 5 bases. This CDR3 comprises 13 residues. The chain's CDR3 is CASSLSAQETQYF. As DNA, the CDR3 is TGTGCCAGCAGCTTATCAGCCCAAGAGACCCAGTACTTC.